A selection of T cell receptor beta chains follows, all from one sample in a study of shared clonotypes between healthy human individuals. Method: immunoSEQ multiplex PCR; TCRdb's copy keeps in-frame clones and lacks some. The sample consists of fewer than 1.6 million clones, around 98.5% of them appearing once. Specimen: naive CD4+ T cells sorted from blood. The receptors were gathered from a man younger than 40 in good health. Each CDR3 is given with its conserved first and last residue. A D gene is named only where the DNA matches it firmly. Clone size is given for some rows only: seen once, a few or many times, or a class if the clone is expanded.

abundance	d_gene	v_gene	j_gene	CDR3aa	CDR3nt
NA	TRBD1	TRBV30	TRBJ2-2	CAWSVWTGHTGELFF	TGTGCCTGGAGTGTATGGACAGGGCACACCGGGGAGCTGTTTTTT
NA	NA	TRBV20-1	TRBJ2-3	CSGGSTDTQYF	TGCAGCGGGGGCAGCACAGATACGCAGTATTTT
NA	TRBD2	TRBV9	TRBJ2-5	CASSVDPLAGVKETQYF	TGTGCCAGCAGCGTAGACCCTCTAGCGGGAGTTAAAGAGACCCAGTACTTC
NA	TRBD2	TRBV7-2	TRBJ2-3	CASTDTSGSTDTQYF	TGTGCCAGTACAGATACTAGCGGTAGCACAGATACGCAGTATTTT
NA	TRBD2	TRBV7-6	TRBJ2-1	CASSRDYSSYNEQFF	TGTGCCAGCAGCCGGGACTACAGCTCCTACAATGAGCAGTTCTTC
NA	TRBD1	TRBV7-2	TRBJ2-7	CASSNDRGYEQYF	TGTGCCAGCAGCAACGACAGGGGCTACGAGCAGTACTTC
NA	NA	TRBV20-1	TRBJ2-1	CSGSRANEQFF	TGCAGTGGCTCACGCGCTAATGAGCAGTTCTTC
NA	TRBD1	TRBV5-6	TRBJ2-7	CASSRDRASYEQYF	TGTGCCAGCAGCCGAGACAGGGCCTCCTACGAGCAGTACTTC
NA	TRBD1	TRBV6-5	TRBJ2-7	CASSRDRVYEQYF	TGTGCCAGCAGCCGGGACAGGGTCTACGAGCAGTACTTC
NA	TRBD2	TRBV5-1	TRBJ2-5	CASSLAASGEETQYF	TGCGCCAGCAGCTTGGCCGCTAGCGGGGAAGAGACCCAGTACTTC
NA	NA	TRBV19	TRBJ2-7	CASSSRTQGEQYF	TGTGCCAGTAGCAGTAGAACTCAAGGGGAGCAGTACTTC
NA	NA	TRBV27	TRBJ2-2	CASSIVLAGRGHYTGELFF	TGTGCCAGTAGCATCGTTCTGGCGGGAAGGGGCCATTACACCGGGGAGCTGTTTTTT
NA	NA	TRBV7-9	TRBJ1-5	CASSPVGQPQHF	TGTGCCAGCAGCCCAGTTGGTCAGCCCCAGCATTTT
once	NA	TRBV4-3	TRBJ2-7	CASSQTPQASTYEQYF	TGCGCCAGCAGCCAGACCCCCCAGGCTTCAACCTACGAGCAGTACTTC
NA	NA	TRBV12-5	TRBJ1-1	CASGLALSDTEAFF	TGTGCTAGTGGTTTGGCTCTCTCCGACACTGAAGCTTTCTTT
NA	NA	TRBV5-6	TRBJ1-2	CASSLNEYGYTF	TGTGCCAGCAGCCTAAATGAGTATGGCTACACCTTC
NA	NA	TRBV5-4	TRBJ1-5	CASSPGENQPQHF	TGTGCCAGCAGCCCGGGGGAGAATCAGCCCCAGCATTTT
NA	NA	TRBV7-9	TRBJ2-5	CASSLYSLETQYF	TGTGCCAGCAGCTTATATAGCCTAGAGACCCAGTACTTC
once	TRBD1	TRBV28	TRBJ1-3	CASSSTGDSGNTIYF	TGTGCCAGCAGTTCAACAGGGGACTCTGGAAACACCATATATTTT
NA	NA	TRBV14	TRBJ2-7	CASSQTGTASSYEQYF	TGTGCCAGCAGCCAAACCGGGACCGCGAGCTCCTACGAGCAGTACTTC
NA	TRBD1	TRBV5-1	TRBJ2-5	CASSSNRGQETQYF	TGCGCCAGCAGCTCCAACAGGGGACAAGAGACCCAGTACTTC
NA	TRBD2	TRBV27	TRBJ2-7	CASSSLAGVSFYEQYF	TGTGCCAGCTCATCCCTAGCGGGAGTTAGTTTCTACGAGCAGTACTTC
NA	NA	TRBV5-5	TRBJ2-7	CASSLGIYEQYF	TGTGCCAGCAGCTTGGGAATTTACGAGCAGTACTTC
NA	NA	TRBV9	TRBJ1-2	CASSAPQGSGYGYTF	TGTGCCAGCAGCGCGCCCCAGGGTAGTGGCTATGGCTACACCTTC
NA	NA	TRBV19	TRBJ1-5	CASKDAGTGINQPQHF	TGTGCCAGTAAGGACGCGGGAACAGGTATCAATCAGCCCCAGCATTTT
NA	NA	TRBV19	TRBJ2-2	CASSMLLNTGELFF	TGTGCCAGTAGTATGTTACTAAACACCGGGGAGCTGTTTTTT
NA	TRBD2	TRBV5-4	TRBJ2-5	CASSLTSGRAGETQYF	TGTGCCAGCAGCCTGACTAGCGGGAGGGCCGGGGAGACCCAGTACTTC
NA	TRBD2	TRBV2	TRBJ2-1	CASSVSLAENEQFF	TGTGCCAGCAGTGTATCACTAGCGGAAAATGAGCAGTTCTTC
NA	NA	TRBV7-3	TRBJ2-3	CASSLVSSRVDTQYF	TGTGCCAGCAGCTTAGTGTCCTCTCGGGTAGATACGCAGTATTTT
NA	TRBD2	TRBV5-4	TRBJ2-7	CASSSRTSGSVYEQYF	TGTGCCAGCAGCTCTCGGACTAGCGGGAGTGTTTACGAGCAGTACTTC
NA	NA	TRBV27	TRBJ2-1	CASSHPRSPGGNEQFF	TGTGCCAGCAGTCACCCCCGGAGCCCGGGCGGCAATGAGCAGTTCTTC
NA	TRBD2	TRBV11-3	TRBJ2-3	CASSPRTSDPPTQYF	TGTGCCAGCAGCCCCAGGACTAGCGATCCGCCCACGCAGTATTTT
NA	TRBD2	TRBV19	TRBJ2-1	CASSYGLAGLLNNEQFF	TGTGCCAGTAGTTATGGGCTAGCGGGACTACTAAACAATGAGCAGTTCTTC
NA	NA	TRBV18	TRBJ1-1	CASSPLLGGNTEAFF	TGTGCCAGCTCACCACTACTAGGCGGGAACACTGAAGCTTTCTTT
NA	NA	TRBV11-2	TRBJ2-3	CASSLKGSTDTQYF	TGTGCCAGCAGCTTGAAAGGGAGCACAGATACGCAGTATTTT
NA	NA	TRBV6-6	TRBJ2-7	CASSYGQGYNYEQYF	TGTGCCAGCAGTTACGGGCAGGGGTACAACTACGAGCAGTACTTC
NA	TRBD2	TRBV11-2	TRBJ2-1	CASSLYPGTSSYNEQFF	TGTGCCAGCAGCTTATACCCCGGGACTAGCTCCTACAATGAGCAGTTCTTC
NA	NA	TRBV5-8	TRBJ1-5	CASSYYNQPQHF	TGTGCCAGCAGCTATTACAATCAGCCCCAGCATTTT
NA	NA	TRBV4-1	TRBJ2-7	CASSQLMRTAHEQYF	TGCGCCAGCAGCCAACTTATGCGGACAGCCCACGAGCAGTACTTC
NA	TRBD1	TRBV18	TRBJ2-7	CASSARQGSSYEQYF	TGTGCCAGCTCGGCTAGACAGGGTTCATCCTACGAGCAGTACTTC
NA	TRBD2	TRBV5-1	TRBJ2-5	CASSLGRREKETQYF	TGCGCCAGCAGCTTGGGGAGGCGGGAGAAAGAGACCCAGTACTTC
NA	NA	TRBV28	TRBJ1-1	CASSFAREAFF	TGTGCCAGCAGTTTCGCCAGGGAAGCTTTCTTT
NA	NA	TRBV5-4	TRBJ2-5	CASSLVAEETQYF	TGTGCCAGCAGCTTGGTAGCCGAAGAGACCCAGTACTTC
NA	NA	TRBV23-1	TRBJ2-3	CASSLPGNNLTDTQYF	TGCGCCAGCAGCCTCCCCGGCAACAACCTCACAGATACGCAGTATTTT
NA	NA	TRBV6-5	TRBJ2-7	CATSGPGLGEQYF	TGTGCCACCAGTGGTCCGGGCCTCGGCGAGCAGTACTTC
NA	NA	TRBV6-5	TRBJ1-4	CASRADSNEKLFF	TGTGCCAGCAGGGCCGACAGTAATGAAAAACTGTTTTTT
NA	TRBD2	TRBV7-9	TRBJ2-7	CASSETQGLAGAYEQYF	TGTGCCAGCAGCGAAACTCAGGGACTAGCGGGAGCCTACGAGCAGTACTTC
NA	NA	TRBV11-2	TRBJ2-2	CASSLDPGLPGELFF	TGTGCCAGCAGCTTAGATCCGGGCCTGCCCGGGGAGCTGTTTTTT
NA	NA	TRBV4-2	TRBJ2-1	CASSPGLRGPNEQFF	TGTGCCAGCAGCCCGGGACTCAGAGGGCCGAATGAGCAGTTCTTC
NA	NA	TRBV11-2	TRBJ2-7	CASSLADRFAEQYF	TGTGCCAGCAGCTTGGCCGACAGGTTCGCCGAGCAGTACTTC
NA	NA	TRBV11-2	TRBJ2-7	CASSRLGQGLNSYEQYF	TGTGCCAGCAGCCGACTCGGGCAGGGGCTTAACTCCTACGAGCAGTACTTC
NA	NA	TRBV9	TRBJ1-4	CASSVGPPGEKLFF	TGTGCCAGCAGCGTTGGACCGCCGGGGGAAAAACTGTTTTTT
NA	TRBD2	TRBV5-5	TRBJ2-7	CASSLETGGPYEQYF	TGTGCCAGCAGCTTGGAAACGGGAGGGCCCTACGAGCAGTACTTC
once	NA	TRBV5-5	TRBJ1-2	CASSGTNYGYTF	TGTGCCAGCAGCGGAACTAACTATGGCTACACCTTC
NA	TRBD1	TRBV5-1	TRBJ1-4	CASSLAGTGEEKLFF	TGCGCCAGCAGCTTGGCAGGGACAGGGGAAGAAAAACTGTTTTTT
NA	NA	TRBV7-9	TRBJ1-2	CASSLLTGTPFYGYTF	TGTGCCAGCAGCCTATTAACAGGGACGCCCTTCTATGGCTACACCTTC
NA	NA	TRBV9	TRBJ2-2	CASRAGSGVTGELFF	TGTGCCAGCAGGGCTGGGTCGGGTGTCACCGGGGAGCTGTTTTTT
NA	NA	TRBV7-8	TRBJ2-7	CASSLGVYEQYF	TGTGCCAGCAGCTTAGGGGTATACGAGCAGTACTTC
NA	NA	TRBV7-9	TRBJ2-1	CASSSGTNREQFF	TGTGCCAGCAGCTCAGGGACCAACAGGGAGCAGTTCTTC